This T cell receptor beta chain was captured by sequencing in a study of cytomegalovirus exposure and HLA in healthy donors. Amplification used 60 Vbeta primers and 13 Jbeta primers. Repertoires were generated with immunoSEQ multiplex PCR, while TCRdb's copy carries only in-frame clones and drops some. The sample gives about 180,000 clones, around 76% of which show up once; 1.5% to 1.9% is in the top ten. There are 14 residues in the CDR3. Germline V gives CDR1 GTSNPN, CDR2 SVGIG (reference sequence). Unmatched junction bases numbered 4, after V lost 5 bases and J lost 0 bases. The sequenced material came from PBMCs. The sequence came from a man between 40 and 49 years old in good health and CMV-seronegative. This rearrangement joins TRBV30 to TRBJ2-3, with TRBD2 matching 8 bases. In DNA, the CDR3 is TGTGCCTGGGGTACTAGCGGAAGCACAGATACGCAGTATTTT. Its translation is CAWGTSGSTDTQYF.